These 15 T cell receptor beta chains share one sample of origin, sequenced in a study of human T cells and chemical hapten exposure (dated by TCRdb to 2020 to 2023). Libraries were made using RACE. Data came from a NextSeq 500. TCRdb trimmed the raw reads at Q25, called clones with MiXCR and kept productive beta chains. Every distinct CDR3 protein forms one entry, paired with its most common genes and DNA. This sample lists roughly 360,000 distinct CDR3 sequences; approximately 5.1% were detected once. 2% to 2.5% of the sample rests with the top ten. The time point label for this specimen denotes: patch test 1, 2 weeks after DPC sensitization. Interpreted using the paper, the treatment or condition label stands for: therapeutic diphenylcyclopropenone sensitization with weekly scalp DPC. The input for sequencing was whole blood, taken in connection with sensitization to the hapten diphenylcyclopropenone (DPC). The receptor set was obtained from a woman between 50 and 59 years old with alopecia areata. Some clones in this sample may be carry-over from other donors' samples.

In its sample, this clonotype was seen many times. The chain has TRBV5-1 and TRBJ2-5; 8 bases fit TRBD1. CDR3 length: 15 amino acids. The V and J ends lost 4 bases and 1 base, in that order; junction bases with no gene match: 6. Germline CDR1 is SGHRS and CDR2 is YFSETQ. CDR3 protein: CASSTGQGSQETQYF. The CDR3 bases are TGCGCCAGCAGCACAGGACAGGGTAGCCAAGAGACCCAGTACTTC.

This clonotype has a count of ten or more. The chain employs TRBV12-3 or TRBV12-4 and TRBJ2-2; D may match TRBD1 or TRBD2 (6 bases each). The CDR3 sequence is 15 residues long. V lost 1 base and J lost 7, with 13 bases in between. The CDR3 loop is CASSLDGGINGELFF. In DNA form, the CDR3 reads TGTGCCAGCAGTTTAGACGGGGGCATTAACGGGGAGCTGTTTTTT.

The rearrangement uses TRBV2 and TRBJ1-2, with D unresolved. The V and J ends lost 1 base and 1 base respectively, with 7 bases between them. Germline assignment: CDR1 SNHLY and CDR2 FYNNEI. The CDR3 has 14 residues. This chain's CDR3 is CASSEVRLNYGYTF. CDR3 nucleotides: TGTGCCAGCAGTGAAGTCAGGCTTAACTATGGCTACACCTTC.

Ten or more counts support this clonotype. V gene TRBV6-2 or TRBV6-3 combines with J gene TRBJ2-7, with unresolved D. Germline loops: CDR1 MNHEY, CDR2 SVGEGT. Deletions cut 0 bases from V and 6 bases from J, with 6 bases between. There are 12 residues in the CDR3. CDR3 DNA: TGTGCCAGCAGTTACTCTCCACTCGAGCAGTACTTC. Encoded protein: CASSYSPLEQYF.

Many counts were recorded for this clonotype. J is TRBJ2-1 and V is TRBV6-1; TRBD2 agrees at 11 bases. Germline V gene sequence: CDR1 MNHNS, CDR2 SASEGT. V shed 2 bases and J 4 bases; nucleotides not matched to a gene: 7. The CDR3 loop spans 17 amino acids. The CDR3: CASSEKVAGGLYNEQFF. The CDR3 DNA reads TGTGCCAGCAGTGAAAAGGTAGCGGGGGGGCTTTACAATGAGCAGTTCTTC.

This clonotype occurred many times. The chain recombines TRBV7-2 with TRBJ2-7; 12 nucleotides agree with TRBD1. Germline V gene lookup returns CDR1 SGHTA and CDR2 FQGNSA. After removal of 0 bases from V and 7 bases from J, the junction contained 4 bases not matched to a gene. The CDR3 spans 15 residues. The CDR3 reads CASSLAGQGAGEQYF. The CDR3 DNA follows: TGTGCCAGCAGCTTAGCGGGACAGGGGGCGGGGGAGCAGTACTTC.

The chain employs TRBV5-1 and TRBJ1-4; tentatively, D is TRBD1 (5 bases). V was cut by 3 bases and J by 8 bases, with 17 bases left in between. The CDR3 contains 15 residues. Germline assignment: CDR1 SGHRS and CDR2 YFSETQ. CDR3 amino acids: CASSSLGGVNEKLFF. The DNA of the CDR3 is TGCGCCAGCAGCTCCCTCGGGGGAGTGAACGAAAAACTGTTTTTT.

This clonotype has just a few counts. The chain is built from TRBV6-2 or TRBV6-3 and TRBJ1-6, with no clear D. Germline CDR1 is MNHEY and CDR2 is SVGEGT. The CDR3 consists of 16 residues. V was cut by 7 bases and J by 2 bases, with 15 bases left in between. This chain's CDR3 is CASTEGRTTYNSPLHF. CDR3 in DNA: TGTGCCAGCACCGAAGGGAGAACCACCTATAATTCACCCCTCCACTTT.

There are many counts of this clonotype. The rearrangement uses TRBV5-1 and TRBJ1-5, with 7 bases lining up with TRBD1. The CDR3 covers 16 residues. The ends lost 4 bases at V and 6 bases at J; junction bases unmatched: 13. Per the germline V gene, CDR1 is SGHRS and CDR2 is YFSETQ. This chain's CDR3 is CASSPTGPEGVQPQHF. The CDR3 coding sequence is TGCGCCAGCAGCCCGACAGGGCCGGAGGGAGTTCAGCCCCAGCATTTT.

This clonotype has only a few counts. The chain carries TRBV10-2 and TRBJ2-5; D remains unclear. Trimming pared 7 bases from V and 5 bases from J, leaving 17 bases between. The CDR3 is 14 residues long. The germline CDR1 and CDR2 sequences are WSHSY and SAAADI. In nucleotides, the CDR3 is TGCGCCAGCAACCCGGGCGTCCTCCGGGAGACCCAGTACTTC. Its translation: CASNPGVLRETQYF.

This clonotype was detected only a few times. This chain joins TRBV7-8 and TRBJ2-1; 9 bases align to TRBD2. The CDR3 is made up of 16 amino acids. The junction had 6 bases not matched to a gene; V was cut back by 4 bases and J by 2 bases. Germline V gives CDR1 SGHVS, CDR2 FQNEAQ. The CDR3: CASSSFQRGAYNEQFF. CDR3 sequence (DNA): TGTGCCAGCAGCTCCTTCCAGCGGGGGGCCTACAATGAGCAGTTCTTC.

This clonotype was counted many times. The chain employs TRBV6-5 and TRBJ1-6; D possibly corresponds to TRBD1 (5 bases). The CDR3 is 17 residues long. Germline assignment: CDR1 MNHEY and CDR2 SVGAGI. The V end lost 1 base, the J end lost 6 bases, and 16 bases lay between the germline ends. CDR3 sequence: CASSYFRPGRGNSPLHF. CDR3 nucleotide sequence: TGTGCCAGCAGTTACTTCCGCCCGGGACGGGGTAATTCACCCCTCCACTTT.

This chain uses TRBV12-5 with TRBJ2-5, with TRBD1 matching over 7 bases. The CDR3 sequence is 16 residues long. Germline CDR1 LGHNT, CDR2 FRNRAP. The junction had 8 bases not matched to a gene; V was cut back by 2 bases and J by 2 bases. CDR3 in DNA: TGTGCTAGTGGTTTGTACCCACAGGGGATGCAAGAGACCCAGTACTTC. This encodes CASGLYPQGMQETQYF. The whole variable domain, remainder taken from reference TRBV12-5 and TRBJ2-5, is DARVTQTPRHKVTEMGQEVTMRCQPILGHNTVFWYRQTMMQGLELLAYFRNRAPLDDSGMPKDRFSAEMPDATLATLKIQPSEPRDSAVYFCASGLYPQGMQETQYFGPGTRLLVL.

This clonotype was counted at least ten times. V gene TRBV9 combines with J gene TRBJ1-5; TRBD1 matches 8 bases. V dropped 4 bases and J dropped 1; count of bases not matched to a gene: 7. CDR3 length: 16 amino acids. CDR1 and CDR2 from the germline V gene are SGDLS and YYNGEE. Here the CDR3 reads CASSPGQGRSNQPQHF. As DNA, the CDR3 is TGTGCCAGCAGCCCCGGACAGGGTAGGAGCAATCAGCCCCAGCATTTT.

This clonotype has ten or more counts. V is TRBV10-2 and J is TRBJ1-1; TRBD1 matches 11 bases. Germline-derived CDR1 and CDR2 are WSHSY and SAAADI. This CDR3 region has 13 residues. V lost 6 bases and J lost 6; bases outside the gene matches: 3. The CDR3 loop is CASSGQGASEAFF. CDR3 nucleotides: TGCGCCAGCAGCGGACAGGGGGCTTCTGAAGCTTTCTTT.